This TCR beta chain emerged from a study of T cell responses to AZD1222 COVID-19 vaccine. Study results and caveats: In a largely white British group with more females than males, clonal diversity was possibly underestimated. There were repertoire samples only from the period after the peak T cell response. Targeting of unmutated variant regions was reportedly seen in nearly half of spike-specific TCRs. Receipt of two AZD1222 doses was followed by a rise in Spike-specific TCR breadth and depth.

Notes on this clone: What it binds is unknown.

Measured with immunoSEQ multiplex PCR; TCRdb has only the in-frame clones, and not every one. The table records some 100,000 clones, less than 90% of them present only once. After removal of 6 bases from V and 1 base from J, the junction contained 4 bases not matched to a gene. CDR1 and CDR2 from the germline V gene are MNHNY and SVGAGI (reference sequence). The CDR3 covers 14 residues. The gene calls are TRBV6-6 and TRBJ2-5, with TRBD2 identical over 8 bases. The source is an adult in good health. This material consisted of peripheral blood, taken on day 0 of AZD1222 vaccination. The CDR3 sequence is CASRGSGGQETQYF. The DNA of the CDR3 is TGTGCCAGCAGAGGGAGCGGGGGCCAAGAGACCCAGTACTTC.